Included here is one T cell receptor (beta chain) sequence, with context. The data were taken from a study of blood T cell repertoires in COVID-19. Across the study: The study drew acute and convalescent COVID-19 samples from the United States, Italy and Spain. Sources were T cells, B-cell-depleted T cells, or PBMCs; the material itself was cDNA or gDNA.

As processed by the authors: Reference gene primers were amplified, and this amplification served to estimate nucleated cell counts. Measured with immunoSEQ multiplex PCR; TCRdb has only the in-frame clones, and not every one. V, J and clone size derive from that table, while D and trimming were established from the DNA sequence. Here the sample spans 180,000 or so clones, 80% to 90% being singletons. V was shortened by 0 bases and J by 7 bases, with 11 bases between the two germline ends. This CDR3 has 14 residues. Per germline, CDR1 SGHRS and CDR2 YFSETQ. The sample consisted of peripheral blood. This clonotype originated in a man between 60 and 70 years old with acute or convalescent COVID-19. This chain links TRBV5-1 with TRBJ1-5; D uncertain. The CDR3 protein is CASSLDPFSQPQHF. DNA of the CDR3: TGCGCCAGCAGCTTGGATCCATTTTCCCAGCCCCAGCATTTT.